Shown below are 20 T cell receptor beta chains from a single sample sequenced in a study of T cells in Graves' hyperthyroidism and ophthalmopathy. RNA transcripts were the template for amplifying TCR beta CDR3 regions. Carried out on the TCR CDR3, a first-round RT-PCR used the HTBI primer set. One entry per CDR3 protein, called by TCRdb with MiXCR from the multiplex PCR reads. The top ten hold about 35% of the sample, which has about 640,000 distinct CDR3 sequences, more than 20% seen once. Material for sequencing was blood. The receptors were gathered from a man aged 25 to 40 with Graves' ophthalmopathy.

This clonotype was picked up many times. CDR3 protein: CASSFLSTGELFF. In nucleotides, the CDR3 is TGTGCCAGCAGCTTTTTGTCCACCGGGGAGCTGTTTTTT. The chain uses TRBV7-9 and TRBJ2-2; D gene uncertain. Germline loops: CDR1 SEHNR, CDR2 FQNEAQ (reference sequence). This CDR3 region has 13 residues. Trimming cost V 3 bases and J 4 bases, with 6 bases left between them.

There are a few counts of this clonotype. The rearrangement uses TRBV7-9 and TRBJ2-2; 7 bases map to TRBD2. V dropped 5 bases and J dropped 2; count of bases not matched to a gene: 8. This CDR3 has 16 amino acids. Germline CDR1 is SEHNR and CDR2 is FQNEAQ (reference sequence). CDR3 bases: TGTGCCAGCAGCCCCCCCCTAGCGGATAACACCGGGGAGCTGTTTTTT. Residues: CASSPPLADNTGELFF.

In its sample, this clonotype was seen a few times. The chain combines TRBV30 with TRBJ2-3, with a weak D call TRBD2 (5 bases). The germline V and J ends were trimmed by 0 bases and 5 bases, with 12 bases remaining between them. This CDR3 is 14 amino acids long. Germline loops: CDR1 GTSNPN, CDR2 SVGIG (reference sequence). The CDR3 reads CAWSVQGGGDTQYF. The DNA for the CDR3 is TGTGCCTGGAGTGTACAAGGTGGAGGAGATACGCAGTATTTT. Together with reference TRBV30 and TRBJ2-3, the CDR3 gives the full variable domain: SQTIHQWPATLVQPVGSPLSLECTVEGTSNPNLYWYRQAAGRGLQLLFYSVGIGQISSEVPQNLSASRPQDRQFILSSKKLLLSDSGFYLCAWSVQGGGDTQYFGPGTRLTVL.

This chain uses TRBV24-1 with TRBJ2-3, with 16 bases aligning to TRBD2. Germline CDR1 is KGHDR and CDR2 is SFDVKD. J lost 7 bases, V lost 7 bases, and 10 bases had no gene match. This CDR3 is built from 17 residues. The CDR3 region has the DNA TGTGCCACCAGCTTCCCGGGACTAGCGGGAGGGATAAATACGCAGTATTTT. Amino acids: CATSFPGLAGGINTQYF.

V is TRBV25-1 and J is TRBJ2-7; 8 nucleotides agree with TRBD2. V lost 3 bases, J lost 0 bases, and 7 bases stayed unmatched. CDR3 length: 16 residues. Germline assignment: CDR1 MGHDK and CDR2 SYGVNS. The CDR3 protein is CASSESVREASYEQYF. The CDR3 nucleotides are TGTGCCAGCAGTGAGAGTGTGCGGGAGGCCTCCTACGAGCAGTACTTC.

The chain joins TRBV6-2 or TRBV6-3 to TRBJ2-5; a weak D match, TRBD2 (6 bases). The germline V and J ends were trimmed by 8 bases and 1 base, with 11 bases remaining between them. From germline, CDR1 is MNHEY and CDR2 SVGEGT. This CDR3 has 13 amino acids. CDR3 in DNA: TGTGCCAGCGGACGTAGCGGCCAAGAGACCCAGTACTTC. Amino acid sequence: CASGRSGQETQYF.

This clonotype has only a few counts. This chain connects TRBV6-2 or TRBV6-3 to TRBJ2-5, with D possibly matching TRBD1 (5 bases). The germline CDR1 and CDR2 sequences are MNHEY and SVGEGT. This CDR3 is built from 13 residues. V shed 5 bases and J shed 4 bases, with 11 bases lying between them. The CDR3, as DNA: TGTGCCAGCAGTGACAGTCTTTCAGAGACCCAGTACTTC. The encoded protein is CASSDSLSETQYF.

The V gene is TRBV20-1, the J gene TRBJ2-2; possible D gene TRBD2, 5 bases. V gave up 2 bases and J gave up 1 base, with 14 bases separating them. Looked up from germline, CDR1 is DFQATT and CDR2 is SNEGSKA (reference sequence). The length of the CDR3 is 16 residues. The CDR3 nucleotides read TGCAGTGCTAGATCCGCTAGCTCGTGGAACACCGGGGAGCTGTTTTTT. Translated: CSARSASSWNTGELFF.

This chain links TRBV14 with TRBJ2-7, with D perhaps matching TRBD2 (5 bases). Germline-derived CDR1 and CDR2 are SGHDN and FVKESK. This CDR3 has 13 amino acids. Trimming shortened V by 0 bases and J by 6 bases, and 9 bases separated the two germline ends. As DNA, the CDR3 is TGTGCCAGCAGCCAAGATACCCTAGCCGAGCAGTACTTC. Protein sequence: CASSQDTLAEQYF.

This clonotype showed up many times. This chain joins TRBV12-3 or TRBV12-4 and TRBJ1-5, with 7 bases lining up with TRBD1. Unmatched junction bases numbered 5, after V lost 3 bases and J lost 6 bases. CDR3 length equals 14 residues. The CDR3 spells CASSLRQGSQPQHF. The CDR3 DNA follows: TGTGCCAGCAGTTTGCGACAGGGTAGTCAGCCCCAGCATTTT.

Ten or more counts support this clonotype. V usage is TRBV7-9 and J usage is TRBJ2-7, with D maybe TRBD2 (7 bases). Germline V gives CDR1 SEHNR, CDR2 FQNEAQ (reference sequence). The CDR3 has 15 residues. V was shortened by 5 bases and J by 7 bases, with 21 bases between the two germline ends. The CDR3 DNA reads as TGTGCCAGCAGCAGGGGGGGGCTACGTGTCGGTGAGCAGTACTTC. This sequence encodes CASSRGGLRVGEQYF.

The rearrangement uses TRBV5-1 and TRBJ2-7; perhaps TRBD1 as D (5 bases). CDR1 is SGHRS, CDR2 YFSETQ, per germline. Deletions cut 2 bases from V and 7 bases from J, with 13 bases between. CDR3 length equals 13 residues. The DNA of the CDR3 is TGCGCCAGCAGCTTTAGGGGCCCATGGGAGCAGTACTTC. Translation gives CASSFRGPWEQYF. Supplemented by reference TRBV5-1 and TRBJ2-7, the full variable domain reads KAGVTQTPRYLIKTRGQQVTLSCSPISGHRSVSWYQQTPGQGLQFLFEYFSETQRNKGNFPGRFSGRQFSNSRSEMNVSTLELGDSALYLCASSFRGPWEQYFGPGTRLTVT.

About this clonotype itself: A much larger clone sits a single nucleotide away, making a read error possible. The chain carries TRBV28 and TRBJ2-1; 14 nucleotides agree with TRBD2. After removal of 3 bases from V and 12 bases from J, the junction contained 4 bases not matched to a gene. Germline V gives CDR1 MDHEN, CDR2 SYDVKM. The CDR3 is 14 amino acids. CDR3 region: CASSLGLAGVGQFF. CDR3 DNA: TGTGCCAGCAGTTTGGGACTAGCGGGAGTTGGGCAGTTCTTC.

This rearrangement joins TRBV6-5 to TRBJ1-1, with D tentatively TRBD1 (6 bases). V was cut by 4 bases and J by 5 bases, with 17 bases left in between. This CDR3 spans 15 amino acids. The V gene's germline CDR1 is MNHEY and CDR2 SVGAGI. CDR3 loop: CASSSDRAPLTEAFF. The CDR3, as DNA: TGTGCCAGCAGTTCGGACAGAGCTCCACTGACTGAAGCTTTCTTT.

The chain combines TRBV28 with TRBJ2-1; the match to TRBD1 covers 7 bases. Germline V lookup: CDR1 MDHEN, CDR2 SYDVKM. The CDR3 totals 17 residues. J lost 7 bases, V lost 3 bases, and 15 bases had no gene match. The CDR3 bases are TGTGCCAGCAGTTTCTCCAAAGGACAACAGGGGCGTAATGAGCAGTTCTTC. Translated: CASSFSKGQQGRNEQFF.

This clonotype has more than one count but fewer than ten. The chain has TRBV30 and TRBJ1-2; 11 bases agree with TRBD1. Germline CDR1 and CDR2: GTSNPN and SVGIG (reference sequence). The CDR3 loop spans 14 amino acids. The ends lost 2 bases at V and 9 bases at J; junction bases unmatched: 8. CDR3 sequence (DNA): TGTGCCTGGAGTACCTCCGGGACAGGGGGGAGCTACACCTTC. Protein sequence: CAWSTSGTGGSYTF.

The chain is built from TRBV6-4 and TRBJ1-1; no clear D. The ends were cut back, 8 bases at V and 6 bases at J, with 7 bases in the middle. The CDR3 consists of 10 residues. CDR1 is MRHNA and CDR2 is SNTAGT in the germline V gene. CDR3 DNA: TGTGCCAGCTTTGGTCCTGAAGCTTTCTTT. Translation gives CASFGPEAFF.

This clonotype was detected only a few times. The rearrangement joins TRBV12-3 or TRBV12-4 to TRBJ1-2, with D unclear. V gave up 10 bases and J gave up 4 bases, with 16 bases separating them. The CDR3 consists of 13 residues. CDR3 DNA sequence: TGTGCCAACCTGAGGGCCGGAAGCTATGGCTACACCTTC. Its protein is CANLRAGSYGYTF.

The rearrangement uses TRBV20-1 and TRBJ2-2; tentatively, D is TRBD1 (8 bases). The CDR3 loop spans 16 amino acids. V lost 6 bases and J 1 base, leaving 18 bases between the germline ends. Germline V gene data show CDR1 as DFQATT and CDR2 as SNEGSKA (reference sequence). CDR3 sequence (DNA): TGCAGTGCCAGGGGGCTAGCGGAGAGGAACACCGGGGAGCTGTTTTTT. Translated: CSARGLAERNTGELFF.

This clonotype showed up just a few times. The chain couples TRBV27 to TRBJ2-5; 10 nucleotides line up with TRBD1. CDR1 is MNHEY, CDR2 SMNVEV, per germline (reference sequence). J gave up 5 bases and V 5 bases, and 5 bases lay outside the gene matches. This CDR3 is built from 14 residues. The CDR3 region has the DNA TGTGCCAGCAGTCGCTGGACAGGGGGGGAGACCCAGTACTTC. Its translation is CASSRWTGGETQYF.